What follows is one TCR beta chain and its context. Its antigen remains unknown. Germline lookup yields CDR1 SNHLY and CDR2 FYNNEI. The CDR3 extends over 13 amino acids. Beta-chain TCR cDNA was generated via 5'RACE template switching with UMIs. For each CDR3 protein, TCRdb gives one entry from its re-call of the 5' RACE reads, without DNA. The sample holds a few hundred thousand distinct CDR3 sequences. The data stem from a study of T cells expressing NK-cell markers. Study outcomes and limitations: Four donors' CD3+CD56-NKG2C+ cells were dominated by the same clonotypes. Five or six donors showed dominant NKG2C+ clonotypes comprising roughly 1.0-7.5% of their CD8+ T cells. Nothing established the HCMV specificity of expanded NKG2C+ T cell clones.

This receptor was obtained from a woman aged 50 to 60 in good health. Sequenced material: blood T cells: a sorted CD56 or NKG2C T cell subset, CD4+ or CD8+ T cells, or bulk PBMC T cells (not recorded which). The chain carries TRBV2 and TRBJ1-5. CDR3 residues: CASSYFMGQPQHF.